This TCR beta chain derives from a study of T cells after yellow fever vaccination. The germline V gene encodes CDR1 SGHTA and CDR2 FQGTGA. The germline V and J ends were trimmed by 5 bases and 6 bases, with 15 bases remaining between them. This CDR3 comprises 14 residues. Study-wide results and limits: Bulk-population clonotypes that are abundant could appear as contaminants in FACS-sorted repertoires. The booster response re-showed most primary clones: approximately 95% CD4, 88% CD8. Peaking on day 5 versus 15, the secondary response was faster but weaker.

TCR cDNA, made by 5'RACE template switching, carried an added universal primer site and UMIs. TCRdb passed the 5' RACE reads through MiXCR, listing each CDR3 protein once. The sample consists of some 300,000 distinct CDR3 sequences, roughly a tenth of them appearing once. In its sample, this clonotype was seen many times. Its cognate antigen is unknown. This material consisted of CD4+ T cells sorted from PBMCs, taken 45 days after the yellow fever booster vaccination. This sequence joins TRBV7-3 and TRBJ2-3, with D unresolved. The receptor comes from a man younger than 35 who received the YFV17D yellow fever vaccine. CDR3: CASSPSVMPDTQYF. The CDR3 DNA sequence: TGTGCCAGCAGCCCCTCCGTCATGCCCGATACGCAGTATTTT.